This is a list of T cell receptor beta chains from one sample in a study of shared clonotypes between healthy human individuals. Only in-frame clones appear in the TCRdb table, and some are missing; sequencing was by immunoSEQ multiplex PCR. The table shows about 2.1 million clones, with 93% occurring only once. The source material was naive CD8+ T cells from PBMCs. The receptor set was obtained from a man aged 18 to 30 in good health. Some clones in this sample may be carry-over from other donors' samples. The CDR3 runs from the conserved cysteine through the conserved F or W. Fields, in order: J gene, V gene, D gene, clone size, CDR3 protein, CDR3 DNA. D genes are given only for firm matches. Clone size is shown for a subset of rows, as once, few, many or a class of expanded clone.

j_gene: TRBJ2-5; v_gene: TRBV2; d_gene: NA; abundance: NA; CDR3aa: CASKETGTATQETQYF; CDR3nt: TGTGCCAGCAAAGAAACCGGGACGGCAACACAAGAGACCCAGTACTTC
j_gene: TRBJ2-7; v_gene: TRBV7-2; d_gene: NA; abundance: NA; CDR3aa: CASSLSLQPSYEQYF; CDR3nt: TGTGCCAGCAGCTTATCCCTACAGCCCTCCTACGAGCAGTACTTC
j_gene: TRBJ2-2; v_gene: TRBV11-2; d_gene: NA; abundance: NA; CDR3aa: CASSLGRTGELFF; CDR3nt: TGTGCCAGCAGCTTAGGAAGAACCGGGGAGCTGTTTTTT
j_gene: TRBJ2-7; v_gene: TRBV10-3; d_gene: NA; abundance: NA; CDR3aa: CAISESASSYEQYF; CDR3nt: TGTGCCATCAGTGAAAGCGCCAGCTCCTACGAGCAGTACTTC
j_gene: TRBJ2-5; v_gene: TRBV29-1; d_gene: NA; abundance: NA; CDR3aa: CSVVEWDTIRGETQYF; CDR3nt: TGCAGCGTCGTAGAGTGGGACACCATCAGAGGCGAGACCCAGTACTTC
j_gene: TRBJ2-7; v_gene: TRBV9; d_gene: TRBD2; abundance: NA; CDR3aa: CASSGSGAGYEQYF; CDR3nt: TGTGCCAGCAGCGGAAGCGGGGCTGGGTACGAGCAGTACTTC
j_gene: TRBJ2-7; v_gene: TRBV19; d_gene: NA; abundance: NA; CDR3aa: CASTGTGSYEQYF; CDR3nt: TGTGCCAGTACAGGGACGGGGTCCTACGAGCAGTACTTC
j_gene: TRBJ2-7; v_gene: TRBV28; d_gene: TRBD1; abundance: NA; CDR3aa: CASIPRPGTGSYEQYF; CDR3nt: TGTGCCAGCATCCCCCGTCCCGGGACAGGATCCTACGAGCAGTACTTC
j_gene: TRBJ2-6; v_gene: TRBV27; d_gene: NA; abundance: NA; CDR3aa: CASSLSNSGANVLTF; CDR3nt: TGTGCCAGCAGTTTATCTAACTCTGGGGCCAACGTCCTGACTTTC
j_gene: TRBJ2-7; v_gene: TRBV4-3; d_gene: TRBD1; abundance: NA; CDR3aa: CASSWDRDNEQYF; CDR3nt: TGCGCCAGCAGCTGGGACAGGGACAACGAGCAGTACTTC
j_gene: TRBJ1-4; v_gene: TRBV19; d_gene: NA; abundance: NA; CDR3aa: CAVSGRTNEKLFF; CDR3nt: TGTGCCGTATCAGGGCGGACTAATGAAAAACTGTTTTTT
j_gene: TRBJ2-7; v_gene: TRBV27; d_gene: TRBD1; abundance: NA; CDR3aa: CASSLGTGREQYF; CDR3nt: TGTGCCAGCAGCTTGGGGACAGGCCGCGAGCAGTACTTC
j_gene: TRBJ1-2; v_gene: TRBV5-4; d_gene: NA; abundance: NA; CDR3aa: CASSYSTFNYGYTF; CDR3nt: TGTGCCAGCAGCTATTCAACTTTTAACTATGGCTACACCTTC
j_gene: TRBJ2-7; v_gene: TRBV5-1; d_gene: NA; abundance: NA; CDR3aa: CASSNENSYEQYF; CDR3nt: TGCGCCAGCAGTAACGAGAACAGCTACGAGCAGTACTTC
j_gene: TRBJ1-1; v_gene: TRBV28; d_gene: NA; abundance: NA; CDR3aa: CASTHGAWGSIEAFF; CDR3nt: TGTGCCAGCACCCATGGGGCGTGGGGGAGTATAGAAGCTTTCTTT
j_gene: TRBJ1-5; v_gene: TRBV19; d_gene: NA; abundance: once; CDR3aa: CASSILISNQPQHF; CDR3nt: TGTGCCAGTAGTATACTGATTTCTAATCAGCCCCAGCATTTT
j_gene: TRBJ1-3; v_gene: TRBV27; d_gene: NA; abundance: NA; CDR3aa: CASSLRGENTIYF; CDR3nt: TGTGCCAGCAGTTTAAGGGGAGAAAACACCATATATTTT
j_gene: TRBJ1-1; v_gene: TRBV9; d_gene: NA; abundance: NA; CDR3aa: CASSVYGGGYTEAFF; CDR3nt: TGTGCCAGCAGCGTATACGGTGGAGGCTACACTGAAGCTTTCTTT
j_gene: TRBJ2-5; v_gene: TRBV9; d_gene: TRBD1; abundance: NA; CDR3aa: CASSYETGAYQETQYF; CDR3nt: TGTGCCAGCAGCTATGAGACAGGGGCCTACCAAGAGACCCAGTACTTC
j_gene: TRBJ2-7; v_gene: TRBV11-3; d_gene: NA; abundance: NA; CDR3aa: CASGTGENEQYF; CDR3nt: TGTGCCAGCGGGACGGGGGAGAACGAGCAGTACTTC
j_gene: TRBJ1-5; v_gene: TRBV27; d_gene: NA; abundance: once; CDR3aa: CASAKGGIQPQHF; CDR3nt: TGTGCCAGCGCAAAGGGCGGTATTCAGCCCCAGCATTTT
j_gene: TRBJ2-1; v_gene: TRBV10-3; d_gene: NA; abundance: NA; CDR3aa: CAISDNRFSNEQFF; CDR3nt: TGTGCCATCAGTGACAACAGATTTTCCAATGAGCAGTTCTTC
j_gene: TRBJ2-3; v_gene: TRBV9; d_gene: TRBD2; abundance: NA; CDR3aa: CASSAWRLAGGPDTQYF; CDR3nt: TGTGCCAGCAGCGCATGGCGACTAGCGGGAGGCCCAGATACGCAGTATTTT
j_gene: TRBJ2-1; v_gene: TRBV11-2; d_gene: NA; abundance: NA; CDR3aa: CASSLEGSEQFF; CDR3nt: TGTGCCAGCAGCTTAGAGGGTAGTGAGCAGTTCTTC
j_gene: TRBJ2-1; v_gene: TRBV5-6; d_gene: TRBD2; abundance: NA; CDR3aa: CASSLTVAGYSYNEQFF; CDR3nt: TGTGCCAGCAGCTTGACGGTAGCGGGCTACTCCTACAATGAGCAGTTCTTC
j_gene: TRBJ2-2; v_gene: TRBV28; d_gene: TRBD1; abundance: NA; CDR3aa: CASSLWGPGGESYTGELFF; CDR3nt: TGTGCCAGCAGTTTATGGGGCCCAGGGGGCGAGTCATACACCGGGGAGCTGTTTTTT
j_gene: TRBJ2-1; v_gene: TRBV11-2; d_gene: NA; abundance: NA; CDR3aa: CASSPQPEVAENNEQFF; CDR3nt: TGTGCCAGCAGCCCCCAACCAGAGGTAGCGGAGAACAATGAGCAGTTCTTC
j_gene: TRBJ2-3; v_gene: TRBV7-9; d_gene: NA; abundance: NA; CDR3aa: CASSSTASTDTQYF; CDR3nt: TGTGCCAGCAGCTCGACAGCGAGCACAGATACGCAGTATTTT
j_gene: TRBJ2-7; v_gene: TRBV13; d_gene: NA; abundance: NA; CDR3aa: CASRSRLAEEQYF; CDR3nt: TGTGCCAGCAGGTCCCGCCTGGCGGAAGAGCAGTACTTC
j_gene: TRBJ1-1; v_gene: TRBV7-9; d_gene: NA; abundance: NA; CDR3aa: CASSNGLNTEAFF; CDR3nt: TGTGCCAGCAGCAACGGGTTGAACACTGAAGCTTTCTTT
j_gene: TRBJ1-3; v_gene: TRBV28; d_gene: NA; abundance: NA; CDR3aa: CASSFIGLFDTIYF; CDR3nt: TGTGCCAGCAGTTTTATAGGACTCTTCGACACCATATATTTT
j_gene: TRBJ2-2; v_gene: TRBV10-1; d_gene: NA; abundance: few; CDR3aa: CASSELASLSGELFF; CDR3nt: TGCGCCAGCAGTGAATTAGCCAGTTTATCCGGGGAGCTGTTTTTT
j_gene: TRBJ2-7; v_gene: TRBV4-1; d_gene: TRBD1; abundance: NA; CDR3aa: CASSQRQGLDEQYF; CDR3nt: TGCGCCAGCAGCCAACGACAGGGGCTCGACGAGCAGTACTTC
j_gene: TRBJ2-7; v_gene: TRBV10-3; d_gene: TRBD2; abundance: NA; CDR3aa: CAISELVAGLGDYEQYF; CDR3nt: TGTGCCATCAGTGAGTTGGTAGCGGGCCTAGGGGACTACGAGCAGTACTTC
j_gene: TRBJ2-7; v_gene: TRBV5-1; d_gene: TRBD2; abundance: NA; CDR3aa: CASSFSTSGVYEQYF; CDR3nt: TGCGCCAGCAGCTTTTCGACTAGCGGGGTCTACGAGCAGTACTTC